The 5 T cell receptor beta chains listed next were all sequenced from one sample in a study of tumor-infiltrating lymphocytes in localized non-small cell lung cancer. Clones were read by immunoSEQ multiplex PCR, and TCRdb kept only the in-frame ones, dropping some. Of about 16,000 clones in the sample, 45% to 50% were seen once. The specimen sequenced was lung tumor tissue. These receptors were collected from a human donor with non-small cell lung cancer.

The gene calls are TRBV4-1 and TRBJ2-2; the match to TRBD1 covers 9 bases. This CDR3 has 18 residues. The V gene's germline CDR1 is MGHRA and CDR2 YSYEKL. V was pared by 3 bases and J by 6 bases, with 14 bases of the junction left unmatched. CDR3 in amino acids: CASSQGITGQGRAGELFF. The CDR3 nucleotides read TGCGCCAGCAGCCAGGGGATTACGGGACAGGGTCGCGCCGGGGAGCTGTTTTTT.

V gene TRBV7-3 combines with J gene TRBJ2-2; TRBD1 aligns across 7 bases. V shed 1 base, J shed 6 bases, and the junction held 8 bases outside the gene matches. The CDR3 spans 16 residues. Per germline, CDR1 SGHTA and CDR2 FQGTGA. The CDR3 reads CASSLSPGGLAGELFF. In DNA, the CDR3 is TGTGCCAGCAGCTTAAGCCCAGGGGGTCTAGCCGGGGAGCTGTTTTTT.

In DNA, the CDR3 is TGTGCCAGCAGCACCACAGGGGGCATTTTGGCTTTCTTT. Amino acid sequence: CASSTTGGILAFF. This chain connects TRBV5-4 to TRBJ1-1, with TRBD1 matching over 9 bases. The CDR3 sequence is 13 residues long. Germline assignment: CDR1 SGHNT and CDR2 YYREEE (reference sequence). J was trimmed by 11 bases and V by 4 bases; bases with no gene match: 9. Looking up the rest from reference TRBV5-4 and TRBJ1-1 gives the full variable domain: ETGVTQSPTHLIKTRGQQVTLRCSSQSGHNTVSWYQQALGQGPQFIFQYYREEENGRGNFPPRFSGLQFPNYSSELNVNALELDDSALYLCASSTTGGILAFFGQGTRLTVV.

This clone was recorded a few times. The chain links TRBV4-2 to TRBJ2-7; D is ambiguous. Germline values: CDR1 LGHNA, CDR2 YNFKEQ. V lost 0 bases, J lost 4 bases, and 7 bases lay in between. CDR3 size: 13 residues. DNA of the CDR3: TGTGCCAGCAGCCAAGAAACCAGGTACGAGCAGTACTTC. It codes for CASSQETRYEQYF.

In its sample, this clone was seen a few times. The chain is built from TRBV18 and TRBJ1-1; 10 bases agree with TRBD1. The V and J ends lost 4 bases and 7 bases, in that order; junction bases with no gene match: 6. The germline gives CDR1 KGHSH, CDR2 LQKENI. This CDR3 has 14 amino acids. This chain's CDR3 is CASSLRDRGVEAFF. CDR3 coding DNA: TGTGCCAGCTCACTCCGGGACAGGGGCGTTGAAGCTTTCTTT.